These 24 T cell receptor beta chains were all obtained from the same sample, sequenced in a study of PD-L1 blockade in urothelial cancer (dated by TCRdb to between 2016 and 2019). Taken with the paper, the label for time point translates to: pretreatment peripheral blood. The library was built by means of the immunoSEQ multiplex PCR assay. The immuneACCESS repertoire file appears here via TCRdb, limited to in-frame rearrangements. These files lack a portion of the clones; in checked studies, under half of the deficit traces to unresolved V genes, and the cause of the others is not known. The sample table records tens of thousands of clones; approximately 83% of these occur just once. The ten top clones hold under 15% of the sample. Source: PBMCs, taken around atezolizumab (anti-PD-L1) treatment. The receptors here all came from a man in his 60s with urothelial cancer.

The chain links TRBV6-5 to TRBJ2-5, with 10 bases lining up with TRBD2. The CDR3 contains 15 residues. The V gene end was trimmed by 6 bases and the J gene end by 1 base; junction bases not matched to a gene: 5. Germline loops: CDR1 MNHEY, CDR2 SVGAGI. The CDR3 loop reads CASRAGGGSQETQYF. CDR3 DNA sequence: TGTGCCAGCAGAGCGGGGGGGGGCAGCCAAGAGACCCAGTACTTC.

This clone was seen a single time. V and J are TRBV5-1 and TRBJ2-3; D is perhaps TRBD2 (6 bases). V was trimmed by 0 bases and J by 0 bases, leaving 14 bases between them. CDR1 is SGHRS and CDR2 is YFSETQ in the germline V gene. This CDR3 comprises 17 residues. The CDR3 protein is CASSLAGGKTSTDTQYF. The CDR3 DNA is TGCGCCAGCAGCTTGGCGGGCGGGAAGACTAGCACAGATACGCAGTATTTT. Looking up the rest from reference TRBV5-1 and TRBJ2-3 gives the full variable domain: KAGVTQTPRYLIKTRGQQVTLSCSPISGHRSVSWYQQTPGQGLQFLFEYFSETQRNKGNFPGRFSGRQFSNSRSEMNVSTLELGDSALYLCASSLAGGKTSTDTQYFGPGTRLTVL.

This rearrangement joins TRBV12-5 to TRBJ1-5; D gene uncertain. There are 14 residues in the CDR3. The V end was cut by 6 bases, the J end by 4 bases, with 13 bases between. CDR1 is LGHNT, CDR2 FRNRAP, per germline. The CDR3 nucleotides are TGTGCTAGTGGGAAGGCAGCCAGGAATCAGCCCCAGCATTTT. Translation: CASGKAARNQPQHF. Variable domain in full (rest from reference TRBV12-5 and TRBJ1-5): DARVTQTPRHKVTEMGQEVTMRCQPILGHNTVFWYRQTMMQGLELLAYFRNRAPLDDSGMPKDRFSAEMPDATLATLKIQPSEPRDSAVYFCASGKAARNQPQHFGDGTRLSIL.

The chain employs TRBV30 and TRBJ1-2, with D tentatively TRBD1 (5 bases). CDR1 and CDR2 (germline): GTSNPN, SVGIG (reference sequence). Trimming left V 4 bases short and J 4 bases short, with 10 bases between. This CDR3 region has 12 residues. The CDR3 region is CAWTTGSYGYTF. CDR3 bases: TGTGCCTGGACTACAGGTTCCTATGGCTACACCTTC.

This clone was recorded once. The gene calls are TRBV5-1 and TRBJ2-7; the D gene is possibly TRBD1 (6 bases). Germline CDR1 reads SGHRS; CDR2 reads YFSETQ. CDR3 length: 15 amino acids. Trimming left V 0 bases short and J 1 base short, with 11 bases between. The CDR3: CASSLDGTISYEQYF. As DNA, the CDR3 is TGCGCCAGCAGCTTGGATGGGACAATTTCCTACGAGCAGTACTTC.

V usage is TRBV2 and J usage is TRBJ1-2, with D perhaps TRBD1 (6 bases). Germline V gives CDR1 SNHLY, CDR2 FYNNEI. V was pared by 4 bases and J by 6 bases, with 24 bases between. The length of the CDR3 is 17 residues. The CDR3 nucleotides read TGTGCCAGCAGTGTATCAATTCGACAGGCGGATGGTAATGGCTACACCTTC. Translation: CASSVSIRQADGNGYTF.

The chain joins TRBV9 to TRBJ2-7; D not resolved. Trimming took off 0 bases at V and 7 bases at J, with 11 bases between the two ends. This CDR3 has 13 amino acids. Germline CDR1 and CDR2: SGDLS and YYNGEE. The CDR3 loop is CASSVVPLGEQYF. Here the CDR3 DNA reads TGTGCCAGCAGCGTAGTACCCCTCGGGGAGCAGTACTTC.

The gene calls are TRBV4-3 and TRBJ2-2, with 9 bases matching TRBD2. Germline CDR1 LGHNA, CDR2 YSLEER. The CDR3 runs 16 residues. V shed 0 bases and J 7 bases; nucleotides not matched to a gene: 6. The CDR3 loop reads CASSQDSGGWVGELFF. The CDR3 nucleotides are TGCGCCAGCAGCCAAGACAGCGGGGGGTGGGTCGGGGAGCTGTTTTTT.

This chain links TRBV5-4 with TRBJ2-6; a possible D gene is TRBD1 (6 bases). Looked up from germline, CDR1 is SGHNT and CDR2 is YYREEE (reference sequence). The CDR3 is made up of 14 amino acids. V shed 3 bases and J shed 4 bases, with 8 bases lying between them. DNA of the CDR3: TGTGCCAGCAGCTCAGGGGCCGGGGCCAACGTCCTGACTTTC. This translates into CASSSGAGANVLTF.

The chain uses TRBV28 and TRBJ1-5; D is perhaps TRBD1 (6 bases). CDR1 is MDHEN and CDR2 is SYDVKM in the germline V gene. V lost 8 bases to trimming and J lost 7 bases, with 15 bases between them. The CDR3 has 13 residues. CDR3 bases: TGTGCCAGCTGGACGGGGGGCTTCCAGCCCCAGCATTTT. Encoded protein: CASWTGGFQPQHF.

This clone appeared a few times. V gene TRBV7-9 combines with J gene TRBJ2-7; possibly TRBD1 for D (6 bases). The CDR3 is 15 residues long. V dropped 1 base and J dropped 5 bases, with 15 bases sitting between them. CDR1 SEHNR and CDR2 FQNEAQ come from the germline V gene (reference sequence). The CDR3 nucleotides read TGTGCCAGCAGCTTAGGAGCAGGGGATACGCACGAGCAGTACTTC. It codes for CASSLGAGDTHEQYF.

This sequence joins TRBV5-6 and TRBJ2-5; 11 bases fit TRBD1. CDR3 length: 16 amino acids. Germline values: CDR1 SGHDT, CDR2 YYEEEE. V dropped 3 bases and J dropped 4; count of bases not matched to a gene: 8. CDR3 residues: CASSSVDRGLVETQYF. CDR3 nucleotide sequence: TGTGCCAGCAGCTCCGTGGACAGGGGGCTTGTAGAGACCCAGTACTTC.

The chain employs TRBV15 and TRBJ1-5; D is unresolved. V lost 2 bases and J 3 bases, leaving 11 bases between the germline ends. The CDR3 totals 15 residues. The germline CDR1 and CDR2 sequences are LNHNV and YYDKDF (reference sequence). As DNA, the CDR3 is TGTGCCACCAGCAGAATCGGGGAACCCAATCAGCCCCAGCATTTT. It specifies CATSRIGEPNQPQHF.

V is TRBV2 and J is TRBJ1-2; D may be TRBD1 (6 bases). Germline V CDR1 and CDR2: SNHLY, FYNNEI. The CDR3 contains 13 residues. V was shortened by 8 bases and J by 8 bases, with 18 bases between the two germline ends. CDR3 amino acids: CASRSQGWGGYTF. The CDR3 bases are TGTGCCAGCCGCTCACAGGGTTGGGGAGGCTACACCTTC.

The chain combines TRBV11-2 with TRBJ1-1; 7 bases agree with TRBD1. The CDR3 covers 17 residues. The germline gives CDR1 SGHAT, CDR2 FQNNGV. V dropped 0 bases and J dropped 1; count of bases not matched to a gene: 8. DNA of the CDR3: TGTGCCAGCAGCTTAGACCGGCGGGACAGAGAGAACACTGAAGCTTTCTTT. It translates to CASSLDRRDRENTEAFF.

V gene TRBV6-4 combines with J gene TRBJ1-2; D is unclear. The germline V gene has CDR1 MRHNA and CDR2 SNTAGT. This CDR3 has 12 residues. V was pared by 4 bases and J by 8 bases, with 11 bases between. The CDR3 coding sequence is TGTGCCAGCAGTGTCCTCTTTCGGGGCTACACCTTC. Protein sequence: CASSVLFRGYTF.

The rearrangement uses TRBV7-9 and TRBJ2-6; 8 bases line up with TRBD1. The V gene end was trimmed by 3 bases and the J gene end by 1 base; junction bases not matched to a gene: 8. The CDR3 contains 18 residues. Germline values: CDR1 SEHNR, CDR2 FQNEAQ (reference sequence). CDR3 residues: CASSLRARGLSGANVLTF. The DNA for the CDR3 is TGTGCCAGCAGCTTGCGAGCCAGGGGGCTATCTGGGGCCAACGTCCTGACTTTC.

J is TRBJ2-3 and V is TRBV9; 8 bases match TRBD2. Germline V gives CDR1 SGDLS, CDR2 YYNGEE. This CDR3 region has 17 residues. Trimming removed 1 base from V and 4 bases from J; junction bases left unmatched: 11. CDR3: CASSVTGGLGSADTQYF. The CDR3 DNA reads TGTGCCAGCAGCGTAACCGGGGGACTAGGGTCCGCAGATACGCAGTATTTT.

The J gene is TRBJ1-4, the V gene TRBV5-4, with D maybe TRBD1 (6 bases). This CDR3 spans 13 amino acids. Trimming took 4 bases from V and 7 from J, leaving 11 bases between them. Germline-derived CDR1 and CDR2 are SGHNT and YYREEE (reference sequence). The CDR3 DNA reads as TGTGCCAGCAGCGTCAGGGGCTCTGAAAAACTGTTTTTT. It encodes CASSVRGSEKLFF.

This clone was detected only once. This rearrangement joins TRBV30 to TRBJ1-2, with 7 nucleotides matching TRBD1. Germline CDR1 reads GTSNPN; CDR2 reads SVGIG (reference sequence). This CDR3 is 12 amino acids long. The J segment lost 8 bases and the V segment lost 1 base, leaving 4 bases of the junction unmatched. The CDR3 region has the DNA TGTGCCTGGAGTGCTGGACAGGCCGGCTACACCTTC. It encodes CAWSAGQAGYTF.

This rearrangement joins TRBV5-1 to TRBJ2-1, with TRBD2 identical over 11 bases. The germline CDR1 and CDR2 sequences are SGHRS and YFSETQ. The CDR3 length is 16 residues. Trimming cost V 0 bases and J 10 bases; bases outside gene matches: 9. Here the CDR3 reads CASSLAISGGAREQFF. The CDR3, as DNA: TGCGCCAGCAGCTTGGCCATTAGCGGGGGGGCACGAGAGCAGTTCTTC.

This sequence joins TRBV19 and TRBJ1-4, with a weak D call TRBD1 (6 bases). V lost 6 bases and J 0 bases, leaving 11 bases between the germline ends. The CDR3 loop spans 15 amino acids. CDR1 and CDR2 from the germline V gene are LNHDA and SQIVND (reference sequence). CDR3 in DNA: TGTGCCAGTAGCAACAGGGCTGCAACTAATGAAAAACTGTTTTTT. Its protein product is CASSNRAATNEKLFF.

Note on this clone: Compared with germline, one end of the junction differs, possibly owing to a read error. The CDR3 sequence is CASSYQPGQVNTEVFF. In DNA, the CDR3 is TGTGCCAGCAGTTACCAGCCCGGACAGGTGAACACTGAAGTTTTCTTT. The chain uses TRBV6-5 and TRBJ1-1, with 7 positions matching TRBD1. The CDR3 consists of 16 residues. Per the germline V gene, CDR1 is MNHEY and CDR2 is SVGAGI.

V is TRBV6-1 and J is TRBJ2-1; maybe TRBD1 (6 bases). The germline V and J ends were trimmed by 4 bases and 13 bases, with 26 bases remaining between them. The CDR3 contains 16 residues. Germline V gives CDR1 MNHNS, CDR2 SASEGT. This CDR3 reads CASSVGLGTGSGSQFF. Written as DNA, the CDR3 is TGTGCCAGCAGTGTGGGTTTAGGTACAGGGAGTGGTTCTCAGTTCTTC.